A single sample gave rise to the 14 T cell receptor beta chains below, sequenced in a study of cytomegalovirus exposure and HLA in healthy donors (dated by TCRdb to 2016 to 2017). The method behind the library was the immunoSEQ multiplex PCR assay. A mixture of 60 forward primers for TCR Vbeta segments and 13 reverse primers for TCR Jbeta segments was used in the multiplex PCR. TCRdb provides this immuneACCESS table in a form limited to in-frame rearrangements. Some clones are lacking; in checked studies, under half of them reflect an unresolved V gene, and why the rest are absent is not known. The sample table records around 50,000 clones. The ten largest clones represent more than 10% of the sample. Source material: PBMCs. The receptors derive from a woman under 40 in good health and CMV-seropositive.

This chain connects TRBV30 to TRBJ2-5; 7 positions agree with TRBD2. The CDR3 contains 12 residues. The germline gives CDR1 GTSNPN, CDR2 SVGIG (reference sequence). After removal of 3 bases from V and 5 bases from J, the junction contained 3 bases not matched to a gene. The CDR3 spells CAWSLGGETQYF. The CDR3 DNA sequence: TGTGCCTGGAGCCTGGGGGGGGAGACCCAGTACTTC.

As concerns this clone: Other DNA sequences from this sample encode an identical CDR3 as well. V and J are TRBV9 and TRBJ1-5; 10 nucleotides match TRBD1. Germline lookup yields CDR1 SGDLS and CDR2 YYNGEE. Trimming cost V 4 bases and J 7 bases; bases outside gene matches: 5. The CDR3 is made up of 14 amino acids. CDR3 bases: TGTGCCAGCAGCCTCGGGACAGGGGACCAGCCCCAGCATTTT. Translated, it gives CASSLGTGDQPQHF.

V gene TRBV15 combines with J gene TRBJ2-1; TRBD2 aligns across 8 bases. Germline CDR1 LNHNV, CDR2 YYDKDF (reference sequence). After removal of 3 bases from V and 4 bases from J, the junction contained 2 bases not matched to a gene. This CDR3 region has 14 residues. The CDR3 sequence: CATSRSSGYNEQFF. The CDR3 coding sequence is TGTGCCACCAGCAGGTCTAGCGGGTACAATGAGCAGTTCTTC.

This chain uses TRBV7-9 with TRBJ1-4; TRBD1 aligns across 9 bases. The CDR3 sequence is 15 residues long. CDR1 is SEHNR, CDR2 FQNEAQ, per germline (reference sequence). Trimming cost V 5 bases and J 7 bases; bases outside gene matches: 8. CDR3 sequence reads: CASSPAGQGPEKLFF. The CDR3 coding sequence is TGTGCCAGCAGCCCAGCGGGACAGGGTCCTGAAAAACTGTTTTTT.

The chain has TRBV30 and TRBJ2-2; D is undetermined. This CDR3 region has 13 residues. Germline loops: CDR1 GTSNPN, CDR2 SVGIG (reference sequence). Trimming removed 0 bases at V and 6 bases at J, with 8 bases between. CDR3 sequence (DNA): TGTGCCTGGAGTGTAACCCCGGCCGGGGAGCTGTTTTTT. It is translated as CAWSVTPAGELFF.

Comments on this clone: The junction departs from germline at one end; a sequencing error may be responsible. The V and J genes are TRBV7-7 and TRBJ2-2, with TRBD2 identical over 7 bases. Per the germline V gene, CDR1 is SSHAT and CDR2 is FNYEAQ (reference sequence). CDR3 length: 14 residues. CDR3 coding DNA: TGTGCTAGCAGCTTGGCGGGGGACACCGGGGAGCTGTTTTTT. Protein product: CASSLAGDTGELFF.

The chain recombines TRBV10-2 with TRBJ2-3, with D possibly TRBD1 on 5 matching bases. Trimming cost V 6 bases and J 0 bases, with 7 bases left between them. The CDR3 runs to 13 residues. Germline V lookup: CDR1 WSHSY, CDR2 SAAADI. CDR3 in amino acids: CASRDTSTDTQYF. The CDR3 DNA sequence: TGCGCCAGCAGGGACACTAGCACAGATACGCAGTATTTT.

The rearrangement uses TRBV6-5 and TRBJ2-2; TRBD2 is a possible D gene (6 bases). The CDR3 spans 15 residues. CDR1 and CDR2 (germline): MNHEY, SVGAGI. V was shortened by 2 bases and J by 7 bases, with 14 bases between the two germline ends. The CDR3 loop reads CASSYRERGGGELFF. The CDR3 DNA sequence: TGTGCCAGCAGTTACCGGGAAAGGGGAGGCGGGGAGCTGTTTTTT.

CDR3 protein: CASSPGQGAEGYTF. The CDR3 region has the DNA TGTGCCAGCTCACCCGGACAGGGGGCCGAAGGCTACACCTTC. This rearrangement joins TRBV18 to TRBJ1-2; 11 nucleotides line up with TRBD1. The V and J ends lost 3 bases and 8 bases, in that order; junction bases with no gene match: 5. The CDR3 sequence is 14 residues long. The germline gives CDR1 KGHSH, CDR2 LQKENI.

The chain is built from TRBV4-1 and TRBJ1-5; D might be TRBD1 (5 bases). The CDR3 is 16 amino acids. Per germline, CDR1 MGHRA and CDR2 YSYEKL. V lost 3 bases and J lost 6, with 18 bases in between. For the CDR3, the DNA is TGCGCCAGCAGCCAGACCGGGGGGGAGGTGAGTCAGCCCCAGCATTTT. Its protein is CASSQTGGEVSQPQHF.

The rearrangement links TRBV4-2 to TRBJ1-2; D might be TRBD1 (6 bases). CDR1 is LGHNA and CDR2 is YNFKEQ in the germline V gene. V was shortened by 4 bases and J by 2 bases, with 14 bases between the two germline ends. The CDR3 totals 15 residues. The CDR3 nucleotides are TGTGCCAGCAGCCTAGAATACAGGGACAACTATGGCTACACCTTC. Translation: CASSLEYRDNYGYTF.

V and J are TRBV5-6 and TRBJ1-4, with D unresolved. The CDR3 covers 16 residues. Germline CDR1 is SGHDT and CDR2 is YYEEEE. With 2 bases removed from V and 2 bases from J, the gap between germline ends came to 13 bases. In nucleotides, the CDR3 is TGTGCCAGCAGCTTTTGGTTTGGCGGGACTAATGAAAAACTGTTTTTT. Amino acid sequence: CASSFWFGGTNEKLFF. Supplemented by reference TRBV5-6 and TRBJ1-4, the full variable domain reads DAGVTQSPTHLIKTRGQQVTLRCSPKSGHDTVSWYQQALGQGPQFIFQYYEEEERQRGNFPDRFSGHQFPNYSSELNVNALLLGDSALYLCASSFWFGGTNEKLFFGSGTQLSVL.

The rearrangement uses TRBV5-4 and TRBJ2-7, with D perhaps TRBD2 (6 bases). Trimming shortened V by 1 base and J by 6 bases, and 14 bases separated the two germline ends. This CDR3 is built from 14 residues. Germline CDR1 SGHNT, CDR2 YYREEE (reference sequence). As DNA, the CDR3 is TGTGCCAGCAGCTTGTTAGGAGGGAGTTCCGAGCAGTACTTC. It translates to CASSLLGGSSEQYF.

The V and J genes are TRBV7-2 and TRBJ1-6; the D is unclear. This CDR3 is 15 amino acids long. The V and J ends lost 4 bases and 10 bases respectively, with 17 bases between them. Germline V gene data show CDR1 as SGHTA and CDR2 as FQGNSA. The CDR3 coding sequence is TGTGCCAGCAGCTCCCAATCGGCAGGATCCTCACCCCTCCACTTT. This codes for CASSSQSAGSSPLHF.